This TCR beta chain comes out of a study of T cell responses to AZD1222 COVID-19 vaccine. Notes on the study in general: Donors were mostly white British, more females; clonal diversity possibly underestimated.

On this clone itself: No antigen is known for it.

Trimming removed 1 base from V and 4 bases from J, with 11 bases in between. This CDR3 comprises 16 residues. CDR1 and CDR2 from the germline V gene are SGHTA and FQGTGA. Clones were sequenced by immunoSEQ multiplex PCR, and TCRdb holds only the in-frame ones, with some missing. The table shows fewer than 200,000 clones, with more than 85% occurring only once. This chain uses TRBV7-3 with TRBJ2-6; D is uncertain. Material: peripheral blood, obtained 28 days after the second AZD1222 dose. This receptor was obtained from an adult who received the AZD1222 COVID-19 vaccine. The CDR3 sequence is CASSLSRAAGANVLTF. The CDR3 nucleotides read TGTGCCAGCAGCTTAAGTCGGGCCGCGGGGGCCAACGTCCTGACTTTC.